This T cell receptor (beta chain) is drawn from a study of cytomegalovirus exposure and HLA in healthy donors. Study context: The Caucasian-associated ancestry cluster contained around four fifths of the 300 to 400 genotyped donors.

The CDR3 contains 16 residues. The V and J ends lost 5 bases and 1 base, in that order; junction bases with no gene match: 6. Per the germline V gene, CDR1 is LNHDA and CDR2 is SQIVND (reference sequence). This clone was detected only a few times. As yet, its antigen is unknown. Study-level findings and limits: Researchers had no immune exposure information except CMV serostatus available. The study recorded 150 to 200 TCR beta chains that were cytomegalovirus-associated.

PCR amplification relied on 60 Vbeta primers (plus 13 Jbeta primers). The table came from immunoSEQ multiplex PCR; TCRdb's copy has only in-frame clones and leaves some out. The sample consists of about 150,000 clones, approximately 87% of them appearing once. The TCR sequence derives from a man aged 35 to 55 in good health and CMV-seronegative. The sequenced sample consisted of PBMCs. The genes are TRBV19 and TRBJ2-3, with TRBD2 matching over 10 bases. CDR3 nucleotides: TGTGCCAGTAGTTCCCTAGCGGGAGAAGGCACAGATACGCAGTATTTT. The encoded protein is CASSSLAGEGTDTQYF.